The 22 T cell receptor beta chains reported below all come from one sample, sequenced in a study of Graves' ophthalmopathy and Graves' hyperthyroidism (dated 2018 in TCRdb). TCRdb records Illumina HiSeq 2000 as the sequencer. For repertoire sequencing, the TCR beta CDR3 regions were amplified from RNA transcripts. HTBI primers and the Qiagen OneStep RT-PCR kit were used in a first-round RT-PCR, which was followed by a second-round multiplex PCR, size selection and purification. TCRdb reanalyzed the raw reads on its own, using fastp at Q25 for trimming and MiXCR for clone calling, and kept in-frame beta chains. For every CDR3 protein sequence, its rows merge into one entry that carries the most common genes and DNA. In all, the sample holds roughly 220,000 distinct CDR3 sequences, and around 50% of those were seen once. The top ten clonotypes cover around half of the sample. Specimen: peripheral blood. The source of these receptors is an adult man with Graves' ophthalmopathy.

The V call is TRBV12-3 or TRBV12-4, the J call TRBJ2-3; D unresolved. Trimming took off 6 bases at V and 0 bases at J, with 10 bases between the two ends. The CDR3 is made up of 14 amino acids. CDR3 region: CASSSRISTDTQYF. The CDR3 bases are TGTGCCAGCAGCTCCAGGATTAGCACAGATACGCAGTATTTT.

Worth noting for this clonotype: Just one base apart from a much larger clone, this may be a read error. CDR3 region: CASSFGGGLFF. The CDR3 DNA follows: TGTGCCAGCAGCTTCGGGGGGGGGCTGTTTTTT. The genes are TRBV7-6 and TRBJ2-2, with 8 positions matching TRBD2. CDR3 length equals 11 residues. Germline V gene lookup returns CDR1 SGHVS and CDR2 FNYEAQ. The full variable domain, with the rest looked up from reference TRBV7-6 and TRBJ2-2, is GAGVSQSPRYKVTKRGQDVALRCDPISGHVSLYWYRQALGQGPEFLTYFNYEAQQDKSGLPNDRFSAERPEGSISTLTIQRTEQRDSAMYRCASSFGGGLFFGEGSRLTVL.

This rearrangement joins TRBV7-3 to TRBJ1-2; D might be TRBD1 (5 bases). The CDR3 consists of 17 residues. V was cut by 5 bases and J by 4 bases, with 23 bases left in between. Germline CDR1 and CDR2: SGHTA and FQGTGA. For the CDR3, the DNA is TGTGCCAGCAGCCAAGTTTTGACAGCCACCGCGACCTATGGCTACACCTTC. Its translation is CASSQVLTATATYGYTF. The full variable domain, its missing parts supplied by reference TRBV7-3 and TRBJ1-2, is GAGVSQTPSNKVTEKGKYVELRCDPISGHTALYWYRQSLGQGPEFLIYFQGTGAADDSGLPNDRFFAVRPEGSVSTLKIQRTERGDSAVYLCASSQVLTATATYGYTFGSGTRLTVV.

This clonotype appeared a single time. The CDR3 protein is CASSAPGDLYGYTF. DNA for the CDR3: TGTGCCAGCAGCGCACCGGGAGATCTCTATGGCTACACCTTC. The chain joins TRBV9 to TRBJ1-2, with unresolved D. The V end lost 3 bases, the J end lost 4 bases, and 13 bases lay between the germline ends. Germline values: CDR1 SGDLS, CDR2 YYNGEE. CDR3 length: 14 residues.

This clonotype turned up a few times. The chain has TRBV9 and TRBJ1-1, with D tentatively TRBD1 (5 bases). The CDR3 is 14 amino acids. V lost 6 bases and J lost 1, with 13 bases in between. The V gene's germline CDR1 is SGDLS and CDR2 YYNGEE. The CDR3 nucleotides are TGTGCCAGCACCACCATGGGGGGGAACACTGAAGCTTTCTTT. Translated: CASTTMGGNTEAFF.

This clonotype appeared once. The V gene is TRBV20-1, the J gene TRBJ1-1; D gene ambiguous. From germline, CDR1 is DFQATT and CDR2 SNEGSKA (reference sequence). Trimming took off 1 base at V and 6 bases at J, with 9 bases between the two ends. The CDR3 consists of 12 residues. The chain's CDR3 is CSARGLGSEAFF. The CDR3 coding sequence is TGCAGTGCTAGAGGACTGGGCTCTGAAGCTTTCTTT.

The chain has TRBV4-1 and TRBJ2-7; D not resolved. Trimming stripped 4 bases from V and 3 bases from J, with 13 bases between. There are 14 residues in the CDR3. Germline assignment: CDR1 MGHRA and CDR2 YSYEKL. This chain's CDR3 is CASSPQDGDYEQYF. The CDR3, as DNA: TGCGCCAGCAGCCCCCAGGACGGAGACTACGAGCAGTACTTC.

This rearrangement joins TRBV5-4 to TRBJ1-1; TRBD1 agrees at 8 bases. The ends lost 5 bases at V and 11 bases at J; junction bases unmatched: 11. Germline loops: CDR1 SGHNT, CDR2 YYREEE (reference sequence). CDR3 size: 13 residues. In DNA, the CDR3 is TGTGCCAGCAGTCCTGGGACAGGTTCGATGGCTTTCTTT. Protein sequence: CASSPGTGSMAFF. Complete variable domain (other parts from reference TRBV5-4 and TRBJ1-1): ETGVTQSPTHLIKTRGQQVTLRCSSQSGHNTVSWYQQALGQGPQFIFQYYREEENGRGNFPPRFSGLQFPNYSSELNVNALELDDSALYLCASSPGTGSMAFFGQGTRLTVV.

As to this clonotype: One end of the junction is discordant with germline, which a read error may explain. The chain carries TRBV29-1 and TRBJ2-7, with 11 positions matching TRBD2. Germline assignment: CDR1 SQVTM and CDR2 ANQGSEA. The CDR3 length is 14 residues. CDR3 loop: CSVEASGGLYERYF. CDR3 bases: TGCAGCGTTGAGGCTAGCGGGGGGCTCTACGAGCGGTACTTC.

This clonotype was seen a handful of times. This rearrangement joins TRBV7-6 to TRBJ2-5; maybe TRBD1 (5 bases). Trimming shortened V by 5 bases and J by 4 bases, and 17 bases separated the two germline ends. The CDR3 has 15 amino acids. Germline V gene sequence: CDR1 SGHVS, CDR2 FNYEAQ. CDR3 residues: CASSVSGLEAETQYF. The CDR3 nucleotides read TGTGCCAGCAGCGTTTCAGGGCTCGAGGCAGAGACCCAGTACTTC. The variable domain in full, with the rest retrieved from reference TRBV7-6 and TRBJ2-5, is GAGVSQSPRYKVTKRGQDVALRCDPISGHVSLYWYRQALGQGPEFLTYFNYEAQQDKSGLPNDRFSAERPEGSISTLTIQRTEQRDSAMYRCASSVSGLEAETQYFGPGTRLLVL.

J is TRBJ1-1 and V is TRBV29-1; maybe TRBD1 (6 bases). V lost 2 bases to trimming and J lost 6 bases, with 19 bases between them. The CDR3 contains 15 residues. Germline CDR1 reads SQVTM; CDR2 reads ANQGSEA. The CDR3 loop is CSVENPGQTGAEAFF. In DNA form, the CDR3 reads TGCAGCGTTGAAAATCCCGGACAGACCGGGGCTGAAGCTTTCTTT. The full variable domain, its missing parts supplied by reference TRBV29-1 and TRBJ1-1, is SAVISQKPSRDICQRGTSLTIQCQVDSQVTMMFWYRQQPGQSLTLIATANQGSEATYESGFVIDKFPISRPNLTFSTLTVSNMSPEDSSIYLCSVENPGQTGAEAFFGQGTRLTVV.

This clonotype was recorded once. The rearrangement uses TRBV5-1 and TRBJ1-5, with D possibly TRBD1 on 5 matching bases. Germline V gene data show CDR1 as SGHRS and CDR2 as YFSETQ. The CDR3 is 15 amino acids. Trimming removed 2 bases at V and 4 bases at J, with 13 bases between. CDR3 DNA sequence: TGCGCCAGCAGCTTCCAGAGGGAGGGGAATCAGCCCCAGCATTTT. Protein: CASSFQREGNQPQHF.

The chain combines TRBV11-3 with TRBJ1-1, with D unresolved. The germline V gene encodes CDR1 SGHNT and CDR2 YENEEA. With 4 bases removed from V and 4 bases from J, the gap between germline ends came to 10 bases. The CDR3 spans 13 residues. The CDR3 reads CASSSLTATEAFF. In DNA, the CDR3 is TGTGCCAGCAGCTCTTTGACGGCCACTGAAGCTTTCTTT.

In this sample, this clonotype turned up a few times. The rearrangement uses TRBV7-9 and TRBJ1-2; D gene uncertain. V was cut by 5 bases and J by 7 bases, with 26 bases left in between. Germline-derived CDR1 and CDR2 are SEHNR and FQNEAQ (reference sequence). The CDR3 loop spans 17 amino acids. CDR3 amino acids: CASSHRDKRLGVGGYTF. The CDR3 nucleotides read TGTGCCAGCAGCCACCGTGACAAAAGGCTTGGAGTGGGTGGCTACACCTTC.

A word on this clonotype: At one boundary the junction diverges from the germline segment, which might be a read error. CDR3 loop: CVSSEAAPGELFF. The DNA of the CDR3 is TGTGTCAGCAGTGAAGCGGCCCCCGGGGAGCTGTTTTTT. This sequence joins TRBV2 and TRBJ2-2, with D possibly being TRBD2 (5 bases). This CDR3 region has 13 residues. Germline-derived CDR1 and CDR2 are SNHLY and FYNNEI.

This clonotype was seen at least ten times. CDR3 in amino acids: CASSEGRQNEKLFF. Here the CDR3 DNA reads TGTGCCAGCAGTGAAGGACGGCAAAATGAAAAACTGTTTTTT. The chain recombines TRBV2 with TRBJ1-4; D gene uncertain. The germline V gene has CDR1 SNHLY and CDR2 FYNNEI. Trimming took off 1 base at V and 5 bases at J, with 8 bases between the two ends. This CDR3 region has 14 residues.

The V and J genes are TRBV19 and TRBJ1-1, with D hard to call. Germline V CDR1 and CDR2: LNHDA, SQIVND (reference sequence). The CDR3 runs 12 residues. Deletions cut 6 bases from V and 1 base from J, with 6 bases between. As DNA, the CDR3 is TGTGCCAGTAGCCACGGGAACACTGAAGCTTTCTTT. This codes for CASSHGNTEAFF.

The gene calls are TRBV7-9 and TRBJ1-1; possibly TRBD1 for D (5 bases). The V gene's germline CDR1 is SEHNR and CDR2 FQNEAQ (reference sequence). This CDR3 is 14 amino acids long. Trimming took 0 bases from V and 3 from J, leaving 8 bases between them. CDR3 amino acids: CASSLAGQHTEAFF. Here the CDR3 DNA reads TGTGCCAGCAGCTTAGCAGGACAACACACTGAAGCTTTCTTT.

V is TRBV13 and J is TRBJ2-7; D may be TRBD2 (7 bases). The CDR3 loop spans 14 amino acids. The V end lost 7 bases, the J end lost 2 bases, and 15 bases lay between the germline ends. The V gene's germline CDR1 is PRHDT and CDR2 FYEKMQ (reference sequence). CDR3 sequence reads: CASTEGRDTYEQYF. For the CDR3, the DNA is TGTGCCAGCACCGAGGGGAGGGACACCTACGAGCAGTACTTC.

The CDR3 region has the DNA TGTGCCAGCAGCCTTAGCCGGGCGCGACATGGCTACACCTTC. Translating gives CASSLSRARHGYTF. This chain links TRBV5-5 with TRBJ1-2; no clear D. Trimming took off 4 bases at V and 6 bases at J, with 16 bases between the two ends. The CDR3 covers 14 residues. Germline lookup yields CDR1 SGHKS and CDR2 YYEKEE (reference sequence). The full variable domain, its missing parts supplied by reference TRBV5-5 and TRBJ1-2, is DAGVTQSPTHLIKTRGQQVTLRCSPISGHKSVSWYQQVLGQGPQFIFQYYEKEERGRGNFPDRFSARQFPNYSSELNVNALLLGDSALYLCASSLSRARHGYTFGSGTRLTVV.

The chain employs TRBV5-1 and TRBJ2-2; TRBD1 is a possible D gene (5 bases). The CDR3 has 17 amino acids. Looked up from germline, CDR1 is SGHRS and CDR2 is YFSETQ. V was shortened by 4 bases and J by 2 bases, with 18 bases between the two germline ends. The CDR3 reads CASSPSVTALNTGELFF. In DNA, the CDR3 is TGCGCCAGCAGCCCCTCGGTGACAGCTCTAAACACCGGGGAGCTGTTTTTT.

On this clonotype: With a much larger clone just one base away, this may be a read error. This sequence joins TRBV25-1 and TRBJ1-4; TRBD1 might be the D (5 bases). The length of the CDR3 is 14 residues. CDR1 and CDR2 (germline): MGHDK, SYGVNS. Trimming cost V 1 base and J 7 bases, with 10 bases left between them. The CDR3 loop is CASSESQGGEKLFF. CDR3 DNA: TGTGCCAGCAGTGAATCTCAGGGAGGTGAAAAACTGTTTTTT.